Following are 30 T cell receptor beta chains from one sample sequenced in a study of T-cell memory formation after mild COVID-19. TCRdb reprocessed the 5' RACE reads via MiXCR and lists one record per CDR3 protein. In the table there are some 320,000 distinct CDR3 sequences, 15% of which are singletons. Sequencing was carried out using PBMCs or a T cell subset sorted from them (not recorded which). Receptors were obtained from a man younger than 35 who had mild COVID-19 (a few samples of this study predate the infection). Cell type and time point are not known.

This clonotype showed up many times. The CDR3 loop is CASSPGSGGWGEQFF. Here the CDR3 DNA reads TGTGCCAGCAGCCCGGGTAGCGGGGGTTGGGGTGAGCAGTTCTTC. The chain links TRBV21-1 to TRBJ2-1; the listed D gene, TRBD2, was not tested against the DNA. TRBV21-1 is deemed a pseudogene. The CDR3 totals 15 residues.

The rearrangement joins TRBV7-7 to TRBJ2-1, with TRBD2 matching over 9 bases. V was clipped by 1 base and J by 1 base; unmatched bases: 2. In germline, CDR1 is SSHAT, CDR2 FNYEAQ (reference sequence). This CDR3 comprises 16 residues. The chain's CDR3 is CASSLDAGGSYNEQFF. In DNA, the CDR3 is TGTGCCAGCAGCTTAGATGCGGGGGGGTCCTACAATGAGCAGTTCTTC.

The chain joins TRBV7-9 to TRBJ1-1, with TRBD1 matching over 8 bases. The ends lost 5 bases at V and 1 base at J; junction bases unmatched: 6. CDR1 and CDR2 from the germline V gene are SEHNR and FQNEAQ (reference sequence). The length of the CDR3 is 15 residues. CDR3 sequence reads: CASSQGAGGNTEAFF. In nucleotides, the CDR3 is TGTGCCAGCAGCCAGGGGGCAGGTGGGAACACTGAAGCTTTCTTT.

The chain recombines TRBV7-2 with TRBJ1-6; 7 bases match TRBD1. The germline CDR1 and CDR2 sequences are SGHTA and FQGNSA. The length of the CDR3 is 17 residues. With 5 bases clipped from V and 10 bases from J, the junction kept 17 bases outside the gene matches. The CDR3 sequence is CASSAGSGRGLGSPLHF. The DNA for the CDR3 is TGTGCCAGCAGCGCAGGTTCCGGGAGGGGGCTAGGCTCACCCCTCCACTTT.

The chain uses TRBV7-9 and TRBJ2-7, with 7 bases aligning to TRBD1. V lost 7 bases and J lost 6; bases outside the gene matches: 18. CDR1 is SEHNR, CDR2 FQNEAQ, per germline (reference sequence). CDR3 length equals 16 residues. The chain's CDR3 is CASTLGPGAGGSEQYV. CDR3 bases: TGTGCCAGCACCCTAGGGCCTGGGGCAGGGGGTTCCGAGCAGTACGTC.

This clonotype is a singleton in its sample. This chain uses TRBV7-9 with TRBJ2-5; D gene uncertain. The CDR3 is 15 amino acids. Looked up from germline, CDR1 is SEHNR and CDR2 is FQNEAQ (reference sequence). V gave up 5 bases and J gave up 3 bases, with 16 bases separating them. In DNA, the CDR3 is TGTGCCAGCAGCCCCTCCGGCACTACGAAAGAGACCCAGTACTTC. Protein product: CASSPSGTTKETQYF.

The V gene is TRBV12-3 or TRBV12-4, the J gene TRBJ1-1, with 7 nucleotides matching TRBD1. The V gene end was trimmed by 5 bases and the J gene end by 4 bases; junction bases not matched to a gene: 7. The CDR3 is made up of 14 amino acids. Here the CDR3 reads CASSPTGRVTEAFF. The DNA for the CDR3 is TGTGCCAGCAGTCCGACAGGGCGAGTCACTGAAGCTTTCTTT.

This clonotype was picked up a small number of times. This sequence joins TRBV6-6 and TRBJ2-7; a weak D match, TRBD2 (6 bases). This CDR3 comprises 13 residues. Germline V gene lookup returns CDR1 MNHNY and CDR2 SVGAGI (reference sequence). The germline V and J ends were trimmed by 7 bases and 0 bases, with 10 bases remaining between them. CDR3 nucleotides: TGTGCCAGCACCTTCGGGAGCTCCTACGAGCAGTACGTC. It codes for CASTFGSSYEQYV.

The chain recombines TRBV5-6 with TRBJ2-3; 11 bases fit TRBD2. The CDR3 is 16 residues long. V was clipped by 5 bases and J by 0 bases; unmatched bases: 5. Germline V gene data show CDR1 as SGHDT and CDR2 as YYEEEE. The CDR3 nucleotides are TGTGCCAGCAGTTCTAGCGGGGGGCGAAGCACAGATACGCAGTATTTT. Translating it yields CASSSSGGRSTDTQYF.

This chain connects TRBV11-2 to TRBJ2-7; 7 bases are a match to TRBD2. The V gene end was trimmed by 6 bases and the J gene end by 0 bases; junction bases not matched to a gene: 8. Germline V gene data show CDR1 as SGHAT and CDR2 as FQNNGV. The CDR3 has 15 amino acids. The CDR3 loop is CASSRRLASSYEQYF. The CDR3 DNA sequence: TGTGCCAGCAGTCGACGACTAGCTAGCTCCTACGAGCAGTACTTC.

In its sample, this clonotype was seen a few times. This may be a read error: a much more frequent sequence differs by one nucleotide. The V and J genes are TRBV6-5 and TRBJ2-2, with a tentative D call TRBD1 (6 bases). Germline CDR1 reads MNHEY; CDR2 reads SVGAGI. V gave up 5 bases and J gave up 3 bases, with 7 bases separating them. CDR3 length: 13 amino acids. The DNA for the CDR3 is TGTGCCAGCAGTGCAGGGGACACCGGGGAGCTGTTTTTT. This sequence encodes CASSAGDTGELFF.

This sequence joins TRBV6-6 and TRBJ2-7; no clear D gene. This CDR3 has 12 residues. V lost 6 bases and J 5 bases, leaving 11 bases between the germline ends. Germline CDR1 MNHNY, CDR2 SVGAGI (reference sequence). The CDR3 region has the DNA TGTGCCAGCAGCCACCTCCGGAACGAGCAGTACGTC. It translates to CASSHLRNEQYV.

The gene calls are TRBV5-6 and TRBJ2-3; the match to TRBD2 covers 7 bases. The length of the CDR3 is 16 residues. The V and J ends lost 0 bases and 5 bases, in that order; junction bases with no gene match: 9. Germline lookup yields CDR1 SGHDT and CDR2 YYEEEE. CDR3 loop: CASSLAGGTRKDTQYF. CDR3 bases: TGTGCCAGCAGCTTGGCCGGGGGGACTCGCAAAGATACGCAGTATTTT.

This clonotype was found a few times. This chain uses TRBV7-3 with TRBJ1-1; possible D gene TRBD1, 6 bases. The CDR3 loop spans 14 amino acids. The V gene's germline CDR1 is SGHTA and CDR2 FQGTGA. V lost 5 bases and J lost 3, with 13 bases in between. This CDR3 reads CASSPWGADTEAFF. The CDR3 coding sequence is TGTGCCAGCAGCCCCTGGGGGGCGGACACTGAAGCTTTCTTT.

This clonotype occurred a few times. Written as DNA, the CDR3 is TGTGCCAGCAGTTTAACCCTGGGACAGGCCTACGAGCAGTACGTC. Translation: CASSLTLGQAYEQYV. The chain combines TRBV27 with TRBJ2-7, with 8 bases lining up with TRBD1. Trimming cost V 2 bases and J 2 bases; bases outside gene matches: 5. Germline assignment: CDR1 MNHEY and CDR2 SMNVEV (reference sequence). This CDR3 spans 15 amino acids.

This clonotype turned up a few times. The DNA of the CDR3 is TGCGCCAGCAGCCTCCAGGAGACATCTACCTACGAGCAGTACTTC. It yields the protein CASSLQETSTYEQYF. The V call is TRBV4-3, the J call TRBJ2-7; D is unclear. This CDR3 has 15 residues. Trimming left V 4 bases short and J 2 bases short, with 15 bases between. Germline CDR1 reads LGHNA; CDR2 reads YSLEER.

This clonotype was recorded at least ten times. The chain recombines TRBV19 with TRBJ2-2; either TRBD1 or TRBD2 may supply D (5 bases each). This CDR3 contains 14 residues. Germline V gives CDR1 LNHDA, CDR2 SQIVND (reference sequence). V lost 5 bases and J 4 bases, leaving 11 bases between the germline ends. CDR3: CASSPGPTTGELFF. The CDR3 DNA follows: TGTGCCAGTAGTCCGGGACCCACCACCGGGGAGCTGTTTTTT.

V and J are TRBV7-9 and TRBJ2-3, with 14 bases identical to TRBD2. The J segment lost 0 bases and the V segment lost 7 bases, leaving 6 bases of the junction unmatched. Per germline, CDR1 SEHNR and CDR2 FQNEAQ (reference sequence). There are 17 residues in the CDR3. CDR3 coding DNA: TGTGCCAGCAAAGGACTAGCGGGGGGAACTAGCACAGATACGCAGTATTTT. Its translation: CASKGLAGGTSTDTQYF. Together with reference TRBV7-9 and TRBJ2-3, the CDR3 gives the full variable domain: DTGVSQNPRHKITKRGQNVTFRCDPISEHNRLYWYRQTLGQGPEFLTYFQNEAQLEKSRLLSDRFSAERPKGSFSTLEIQRTEQGDSAMYLCASKGLAGGTSTDTQYFGPGTRLTVL.

This clonotype was found a few times. J is TRBJ2-3 and V is TRBV7-9; maybe TRBD1 (6 bases). CDR3 size: 16 residues. Germline V lookup: CDR1 SEHNR, CDR2 FQNEAQ (reference sequence). Between the trimmed V and J ends, which lost 1 base and 5 bases, there was a span of 16 bases. The CDR3 sequence is CASSLVGGPSGDTQYF. In nucleotides, the CDR3 is TGTGCCAGCAGCTTAGTTGGGGGCCCCTCTGGAGATACGCAGTATTTT.

This clonotype was recorded a few times. This chain connects TRBV29-1 to TRBJ1-2; D is undetermined. Between the trimmed V and J ends, which lost 6 bases and 4 bases, there was a span of 15 bases. The CDR3 sequence is 13 residues long. Germline lookup yields CDR1 SQVTM and CDR2 ANQGSEA. CDR3 coding DNA: TGCAGCGTCCGTTGGCAGGCTCCCTATGGCTACACCTTC. Translated: CSVRWQAPYGYTF.

The CDR3 DNA reads as TGTGCCAGCAGTTACGAGGCCTCTCGTGCCTTCGAGCAGTACTTC. Protein product: CASSYEASRAFEQYF. The chain combines TRBV6-2 or TRBV6-3 with TRBJ2-7; D is unresolved. Germline CDR1 MNHEY, CDR2 SVGEGT. Trimming took 2 bases from V and 6 from J, leaving 17 bases between them. The CDR3 is 15 amino acids.

The chain combines TRBV28 with TRBJ2-1; 8 bases are a match to TRBD1. This CDR3 comprises 14 residues. Germline CDR1 MDHEN, CDR2 SYDVKM. The V segment lost 2 bases and the J segment 7 bases; nucleotides outside the gene matches: 4. CDR3: CASSLIQGVNEQFF. CDR3 sequence (DNA): TGTGCCAGCAGTTTAATACAGGGGGTAAATGAGCAGTTCTTC.

The V and J genes are TRBV9 and TRBJ2-5; D unclear. The CDR3 totals 14 residues. V lost 0 bases and J 4 bases, leaving 10 bases between the germline ends. The V gene's germline CDR1 is SGDLS and CDR2 YYNGEE. The CDR3 nucleotides are TGTGCCAGCAGCGTAGTTGCCTCCGGAGAGACCCAGTACTTC. Its protein is CASSVVASGETQYF.

J is TRBJ2-1 and V is TRBV6-5, with 8 positions matching TRBD2. CDR1 and CDR2 (germline): MNHEY, SVGAGI. Trimming cost V 2 bases and J 7 bases; bases outside gene matches: 7. The length of the CDR3 is 15 residues. This chain's CDR3 is CASSYATGGQNEQFF. In DNA, the CDR3 is TGTGCCAGCAGTTACGCGACGGGGGGGCAGAATGAGCAGTTCTTC.

This chain uses TRBV5-1 with TRBJ1-1; 9 nucleotides line up with TRBD1. The CDR3 spans 13 residues. CDR1 SGHRS and CDR2 YFSETQ come from the germline V gene. The V gene end was trimmed by 8 bases and the J gene end by 4 bases; junction bases not matched to a gene: 6. This CDR3 is CASRTGEGTEAFF. The CDR3 nucleotides are TGCGCCAGTCGGACAGGGGAGGGCACTGAAGCTTTCTTT. The entire variable domain, with the rest obtained from reference TRBV5-1 and TRBJ1-1, is as follows: KAGVTQTPRYLIKTRGQQVTLSCSPISGHRSVSWYQQTPGQGLQFLFEYFSETQRNKGNFPGRFSGRQFSNSRSEMNVSTLELGDSALYLCASRTGEGTEAFFGQGTRLTVV.

This clonotype turned up a few times. This chain joins TRBV6-5 and TRBJ1-6, with D maybe TRBD1 (6 bases). CDR3 length: 14 amino acids. CDR1 and CDR2 from the germline V gene are MNHEY and SVGAGI. V lost 6 bases to trimming and J lost 14 bases, with 20 bases between them. The CDR3, as DNA: TGTGCCAGCAGCCCCCCGAACCAAGGGGACACCCTCCACTTT. Protein product: CASSPPNQGDTLHF.

This clonotype was seen repeatedly, ten times or more. Written as DNA, the CDR3 is TGTGCCAGCAGTTTTGGCACGGGAAGCACAGATACGCAGTATTTT. This encodes CASSFGTGSTDTQYF. The gene calls are TRBV12-3 or TRBV12-4 and TRBJ2-3, with D possibly matching TRBD2 (5 bases). The CDR3 totals 15 residues. Trimming removed 3 bases from V and 0 bases from J, with 10 bases in between.

The rearrangement uses TRBV20-1 and TRBJ2-7, with TRBD2 identical over 13 bases. Germline CDR1 and CDR2: DFQATT and SNEGSKA (reference sequence). The length of the CDR3 is 14 residues. The trim removed 5 bases at V and 5 bases at J, leaving 6 bases unmatched. CDR3 bases: TGCAGTGCTCTCGGACTAGCGGGGGCTCACGAGCAGTACTTC. The encoded protein is CSALGLAGAHEQYF.

This chain uses TRBV7-2 with TRBJ2-5, with TRBD1 matching 9 bases. Germline V gene sequence: CDR1 SGHTA, CDR2 FQGNSA. The length of the CDR3 is 15 residues. J was trimmed by 1 base and V by 7 bases; bases with no gene match: 7. Here the CDR3 reads CASTPDRGRQETQYF. The DNA for the CDR3 is TGTGCCAGCACCCCGGACAGGGGCCGCCAAGAGACCCAGTACTTC.

The rearrangement joins TRBV19 to TRBJ1-1, with 8 nucleotides matching TRBD1. V shed 6 bases, J shed 4 bases, and the junction held 4 bases outside the gene matches. CDR1 and CDR2 from the germline V gene are LNHDA and SQIVND (reference sequence). The CDR3 is 13 amino acids. The CDR3 protein is CASSRTGFTEAFF. The DNA for the CDR3 is TGTGCCAGTAGCAGGACAGGGTTCACTGAAGCTTTCTTT.